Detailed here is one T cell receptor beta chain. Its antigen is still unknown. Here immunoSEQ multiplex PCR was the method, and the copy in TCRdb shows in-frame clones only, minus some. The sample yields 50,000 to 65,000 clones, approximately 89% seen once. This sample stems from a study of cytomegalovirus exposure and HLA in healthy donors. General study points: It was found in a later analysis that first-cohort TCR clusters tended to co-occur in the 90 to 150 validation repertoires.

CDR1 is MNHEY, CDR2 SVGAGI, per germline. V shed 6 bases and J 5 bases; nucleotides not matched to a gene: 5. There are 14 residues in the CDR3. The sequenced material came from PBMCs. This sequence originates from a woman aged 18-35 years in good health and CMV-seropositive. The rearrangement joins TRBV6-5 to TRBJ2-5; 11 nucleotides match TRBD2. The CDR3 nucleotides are TGTGCCAGCAGGCGACCTAGCGGGGGGGAGACCCAGTACTTC. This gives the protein CASRRPSGGETQYF.